A selection of T cell receptor beta chains follows, all from one sample in a study of identical twins. TCRdb ran MiXCR on the 5' RACE reads and lists one entry per CDR3 protein. This sample has 460,000 or so distinct CDR3 sequences, with around 14% found just once. This sample also appeared in a second study, on yellow fever vaccine responses in identical twins.

Sequences were obtained from CD4+ T cells sorted from blood. These receptors originate from a woman aged 18-30 years in good health. Each CDR3 is given with its conserved first and last residue. The D gene is left open where the match is weak. Clone sizes are given selectively: once, few, many, or a class where the clone is expanded.

TRBD2	TRBV5-1	NA	TRBJ2-3	TGCGCCAGCAGCTGGGGCTGGGGACTAGCGGGAGGAGATACGCAGTATTTT	CASSWGWGLAGGDTQYF
TRBD1	TRBV20-1	few	TRBJ2-5	TGCAGTGCCCCACCCGGGACAGCTCAAGAGACCCAGTACTTC	CSAPPGTAQETQYF
TRBD2	TRBV7-2	NA	TRBJ2-1	TGTGCCAGCAGCTATACGCCCCGGGCGGGGGGCCACGTATACAATGAGCAGTTCTTC	CASSYTPRAGGHVYNEQFF
NA	TRBV12-3/TRBV12-4	many	TRBJ2-1	TGTGCCAGCAGTTTAGCCAGAACTAGCTCCTACAATGAGCAGTTCTTC	CASSLARTSSYNEQFF
TRBD2	TRBV7-2	NA	TRBJ2-7	TGTGCCAGCAGCTTAAAACCTAGCGGGTGCCCGTACTTC	CASSLKPSGCPYF
TRBD2	TRBV7-9	NA	TRBJ2-2	TGTGCCAGTCTTTCTCGCGGGGGATCCACGAACACCGGGGAGCTGTTTTTT	CASLSRGGSTNTGELFF
TRBD1	TRBV27	few	TRBJ2-3	TGTGCCAGCAGCAAAGCCGGGACAGTACGATCTAGCACAGATACGCAGTATTTT	CASSKAGTVRSSTDTQYF
NA	TRBV28	NA	TRBJ2-1	TGTGCCAGCACCCCCGGGGCGGGGAATGAGCAGTTCTTC	CASTPGAGNEQFF
NA	TRBV7-2	few	TRBJ2-7	TGTGCCAGCAGCTTATTGGCTCGTTACGAGCAGTACTTC	CASSLLARYEQYF
TRBD1	TRBV27	NA	TRBJ1-2	TGTGCCAGCAGTTTATCTAAGGGGGCGGGCTACACCTTC	CASSLSKGAGYTF
NA	TRBV5-5	NA	TRBJ2-1	TGTGCCAGCAGCTTGGCTCCCCTAGCGATCGAGCAGTTCTTC	CASSLAPLAIEQFF
NA	TRBV19	few	TRBJ2-1	TGTGCCAGTAGGATGGACAGAGGCTCCTACAATGAGCAGTTCTTC	CASRMDRGSYNEQFF
NA	TRBV29-1	NA	TRBJ2-3	TGCAGCGTGGCCCGGACGGGCGGGACAGATACGCAGTATTTT	CSVARTGGTDTQYF
TRBD1	TRBV20-1	NA	TRBJ1-5	TGCAGTGCTAGACACCCACGGACAGGGGACAATCAGCCCCAGCATTTT	CSARHPRTGDNQPQHF
NA	TRBV11-2	NA	TRBJ2-1	TGTGCCAGCAGCTACATGAGGGGCGCGGGTTCCTCCTACAATGAGCAGTTCTTC	CASSYMRGAGSSYNEQFF
TRBD2	TRBV24-1	many	TRBJ2-1	TGTGCCACCAGTGATCCCCCGGCTAGCGGAAACAATGAGCAGTTCTTC	CATSDPPASGNNEQFF
NA	TRBV20-1	NA	TRBJ2-7	TGCAGTGCTCTTAGCTGGGGGCAGATCAACGAGCAGTACTTC	CSALSWGQINEQYF
TRBD1	TRBV28	NA	TRBJ2-7	TGTGCCAGCAGTTCCGGGACAGGGTTTTACGAGCAGTACTTC	CASSSGTGFYEQYF
NA	TRBV4-1	NA	TRBJ2-7	TGCGCCAGCAGCCTTATAACGGGTAGCGGTAACTACGAGCAGTACTTC	CASSLITGSGNYEQYF
NA	TRBV9	NA	TRBJ1-1	TGTGCCAGCAGCGTAGGCCCTGGGTTGACTGAAGCTTTCTTT	CASSVGPGLTEAFF
TRBD1	TRBV12-3/TRBV12-4	many	TRBJ1-1	TGTGCCAGCAGTGCGGACAGGGGGGGAACTGAAGCTTTCTTT	CASSADRGGTEAFF
TRBD2	TRBV7-3	many	TRBJ2-3	TGTGCCAGCAGCTCGACTAGCGGGGGGGCCCCAGATACGCAGTATTTT	CASSSTSGGAPDTQYF
TRBD1	TRBV6-2/TRBV6-3	NA	TRBJ2-7	TGTGCCAGCAGTTACACGGGACAGGGAAGGTACGAGCAGTACTTC	CASSYTGQGRYEQYF
TRBD1	TRBV20-1	few	TRBJ1-2	TGCAGTGCTAAGTGGGACAGTTATAACTATGGCTACACCTTC	CSAKWDSYNYGYTF
TRBD2	TRBV6-4	NA	TRBJ2-1	TGTGCCAGCAGTGACTCCGGGGAGGGCGGTTCTGAGCAGTTCTTC	CASSDSGEGGSEQFF
NA	TRBV7-2	NA	TRBJ2-1	TGTGCCAGCAGCTTAGTAGTAAATGGGGGTTACAATGAGCAGTTCTTC	CASSLVVNGGYNEQFF
TRBD2	TRBV20-1	many	TRBJ2-3	TGCAGTGCCTCGGGACTAGCGGGAGCAGATACGCAGTATTTT	CSASGLAGADTQYF
TRBD2	TRBV4-2	few	TRBJ2-1	TGTGCCAGCAGCCAAGATTGGTCCCTAGCGGGAGCCAATGAGCAGTTCTTC	CASSQDWSLAGANEQFF
NA	TRBV2	few	TRBJ2-3	TGTGCCAGCAGTGCCGAAGCCCTAGGAGCAGATACGCAGTATTTT	CASSAEALGADTQYF
NA	TRBV12-3/TRBV12-4	many	TRBJ2-1	TGTGCCAGCAGTTTAGCGTTGAGGCAGCAGGAGCAGTTCTTC	CASSLALRQQEQFF
NA	TRBV28	NA	TRBJ2-7	TGTGCCAGCAGTTTACCCACAGGGTACCACGAGCAGTACTTC	CASSLPTGYHEQYF
NA	TRBV6-2/TRBV6-3	few	TRBJ2-5	TGTGCCAGCAGTCGCCGACCCAGCCAAGAGACCCAGTACTTC	CASSRRPSQETQYF
TRBD2	TRBV4-3	few	TRBJ2-2	TGCGCCAGCAGCCAGACTAGCGGGACGAACACCGGGGAGCTGTTTTTT	CASSQTSGTNTGELFF
TRBD2	TRBV7-2	few	TRBJ2-3	TGTGCCAGCAGCGCAACGGGACTAGTTTCCGCAGATACGCAGTATTTT	CASSATGLVSADTQYF
NA	TRBV4-1	NA	TRBJ2-7	TGCGCCAGCAGCCACGACTGGGGGAGCTCCTACGAGCAGTACTTC	CASSHDWGSSYEQYF
NA	TRBV7-9	NA	TRBJ1-1	TGTGCCAGCAGCGCAGGGACCTCGAACACTGAAGCTTTCTTT	CASSAGTSNTEAFF
NA	TRBV29-1	many	TRBJ2-5	TGCAGCGTTGCCACCTCGAATTTGGAGACCCAGTACTTC	CSVATSNLETQYF
TRBD2	TRBV7-8	few	TRBJ2-1	TGTGCCAGCAGTCGGCGGGGGTGGAATGAGCAGTTCTTC	CASSRRGWNEQFF
TRBD1	TRBV25-1	few	TRBJ2-5	TGTGCCAGCAGCGCACAGGGGGCTGGAGAGACCCAGTACTTC	CASSAQGAGETQYF
NA	TRBV21-1	NA	TRBJ2-7	TGTGCCAGCAGCAATTCGGCGGGGCGCAGAAACGAGCAGTACTTC	CASSNSAGRRNEQYF
NA	TRBV12-3/TRBV12-4	NA	TRBJ1-1	TGTGCCAGCAGTCCACCACGGGGGGGGCGAACTGAAGCTTTCTTT	CASSPPRGGRTEAFF
NA	TRBV4-3	NA	TRBJ2-1	TGCGCCAGCAGCCAGACTAGGTCCCGCATTGAGCAGTTCTTC	CASSQTRSRIEQFF